This T cell receptor beta chain was identified during a study of tumor-infiltrating lymphocytes in primary liver carcinoma. Study-level information: Patients included men and women of 30 to 69 years.

From roughly 21-30 mg of unsorted bulk tissue, DNA and RNA were co-extracted together. Among the patients, all had chronic HBV infection and none had been treated. Every tumor sample analyzed contained over 90% viable tumor cells. Overall study findings and caveats: Researchers found tumor-adjacent and tumor-blood pairs overlapped less than tumor region pairs.

Constant-region priming of roughly 490 ng total RNA yielded TCR beta cDNA. Investigators got TCR beta libraries out of three nested multiplex PCR rounds, done with slightly modified ARM-PCR. With TRBV1-TRBV30 forward primers and a C-beta reverse primer, the first two PCR rounds were run for about 10 cycles each. TCRdb independently ran MiXCR on the multiplex PCR reads; one entry per CDR3 protein. The sample has around 190,000 distinct CDR3 sequences; about 85% are singletons. Concerning this clonotype itself: Its specificity is not known.

Trimming took 4 bases from V and 3 from J, leaving 10 bases between them. The length of the CDR3 is 13 residues. Per the germline V gene, CDR1 is MNHNS and CDR2 is SASEGT. Sequencing was carried out using tumor tissue from primary liver carcinoma. The chain carries TRBV6-1 and TRBJ2-7; D not resolved. The receptor's source is a man aged 40-49 years with primary liver carcinoma and hepatitis B virus infection. The CDR3 region has the DNA TGTGCCAGCAGTGTTATAGGGCTCTACGAGCAGTACTTC. Translation: CASSVIGLYEQYF.